This paragraph reports one T cell receptor (beta chain). The entirety of the isolated RNA underwent reverse transcription, so expressed TCRB transcripts were sequenced. Sequencing was performed with immunoSEQ multiplex PCR; in TCRdb, only in-frame clones are kept and a portion is missing. The profile shows 500,000 to 700,000 clones, about 14% of them singletons. CDR3 size: 13 residues. V was cut by 1 base and J by 6 bases, with 9 bases left in between. CDR1 is SGDLS and CDR2 is YYNGEE in the germline V gene. This entry belongs to a study of beta chain features in type 1 diabetes. The sample comprised naive CD4+ T cells from blood. The sequence came from a man aged 18 to 29 in good health. The rearrangement joins TRBV9 to TRBJ2-3; D unresolved. The DNA of the CDR3 is TGTGCCAGCAGCGTACCGTCCGGGGATACGCAGTATTTT. This sequence encodes CASSVPSGDTQYF.